This TCR beta chain came from a study of tumor-infiltrating lymphocytes in oesophageal squamous cell carcinoma. This clonotype was counted only a few times. MiXCR was run by TCRdb on the PCR reads, yielding one entry per CDR3 protein. Of 10,000 to 12,000 distinct CDR3 sequences listed, about three fifths are singletons. Trimming left V 1 base short and J 8 bases short, with 14 bases between. CDR1 SEHNR and CDR2 FQNEAQ come from the germline V gene (reference sequence). CDR3 length equals 14 residues. The chain combines TRBV7-9 with TRBJ1-2; perhaps TRBD1 as D (6 bases). Source material: esophageal tumor tissue. The clonotype comes from a female donor with esophageal squamous cell carcinoma. DNA for the CDR3: TGTGCCAGCAGCTTAGAGGGGGTGGGGGTCGGCTACACCTTC. It codes for CASSLEGVGVGYTF.